The present T cell receptor beta chain was sequenced within a study of human CD8 memory T cell subsets (TCRdb year 2020). Looking at the study overall: To assess how stem-like (TSTEM), progenitor exhausted-like (TPEX) and effector memory CD8+ T cell subsets are clonally related, the TCRbeta repertoires of these three subsets were compared. TCRbeta repertoires were obtained from five to seven donors, each contributing TSTEM, TPEX and effector memory subsets.

CCR7+ PD-1+ TIGIT+ early differentiated memory cells with dysfunctional, exhausted-like traits were defined as progenitor exhausted-like memory CD8+ T cells (TPEX). Density gradient separation was used to isolate peripheral blood mononuclear cells from buffy coats of healthy donors. The study enriched total CD8+ T cells through negative magnetic separation using EasySep or MojoSort CD8+ T cell isolation kits. For each subset, total RNA was extracted using an RNeasy Mini Kit from duplicate vials of 150,000 sorted CD8+ T cells. PBMCs were used either fresh or after being cryopreserved in fetal bovine serum containing roughly 10% DMSO. Fluorescence-activated cell sorting on a FACSAria III was used to sort CD8+ T cell subsets to purity. On the study overall, not on this receptor specifically: TSTEM and TPEX subsets showed similarly high normalized Shannon-Wiener diversity, whereas effector memory subsets were comparatively less diverse. Only TCRbeta chains were sequenced, and repertoire comparisons were based on six donors, with testing performed by paired t-tests and Bonferroni correction. Both stem-like subsets shared clonotypes with effector memory cells, but TSTEM and TPEX repertoires overlapped minimally, suggesting distinct antigen spectra. Based on Chao1 estimates, TSTEM subsets appeared to have greater repertoire diversity than TPEX subsets, which may reflect a broader range of specificities.

Note on this clonotype: The clone's antigen remains unknown.

The listed sequencing device is NextSeq 550. A Human TCR Profiling Kit was used to prepare UMI-labeled 5' RACE TCRbeta libraries. Every TCRbeta library was prepared in parallel, with the same number of PCR cycles used for all of the libraries. The published analysis was carried out like this. Between 3,000 and 18,000 functional CDR3beta clonotypes were contained in each TCRbeta library. MIGEC 1.2.9 handled UMI extraction and consensus assembly, with a minimum of three reads required per UMI. MiXCR 3.0.3 was used to extract in-frame CDR3beta repertoires. Diversity metrics were computed in VDJtools 1.2.1 after downsampling each sample to 42,000 randomly selected UMIs. For the top 3,000 clones of each sample pair, the repertoire overlap metrics D, R and F2 were calculated in VDJtools. After TCRdb reprocessed the reads, each CDR3 protein sequence was kept as one row, without DNA. For this entry, the V and J calls and clone size follow TCRdb and not the study's own pipeline. The sample table on file contains approximately 10,000 distinct CDR3 sequences. The biggest ten clones account for around 18% of the sample.

The clonotype comes from a human donor in good health. Material for sequencing was CD8+ T cells from PBMCs.

CDR3 reads: CASSFLSGTDTQYF. The receptor chain draws on TRBV28 and TRBJ2-3. The germline V gene gives CDR1 as MDHEN and CDR2 as SYDVKM. The CDR3 runs 14 residues from the cysteine to the phenylalanine. No DNA sequence was recorded. The variable domain in full, with residues beyond the CDR3 obtained from the reference TRBV28 and TRBJ2-3 genes, is DVKVTQSSRYLVKRTGEKVFLECVQDMDHENMFWYRQDPGLGLRLIYFSYDVKMKEKGDIPEGYSVSREKKERFSLILESASTNQTSMYLCASSFLSGTDTQYFGPGTRLTVL.